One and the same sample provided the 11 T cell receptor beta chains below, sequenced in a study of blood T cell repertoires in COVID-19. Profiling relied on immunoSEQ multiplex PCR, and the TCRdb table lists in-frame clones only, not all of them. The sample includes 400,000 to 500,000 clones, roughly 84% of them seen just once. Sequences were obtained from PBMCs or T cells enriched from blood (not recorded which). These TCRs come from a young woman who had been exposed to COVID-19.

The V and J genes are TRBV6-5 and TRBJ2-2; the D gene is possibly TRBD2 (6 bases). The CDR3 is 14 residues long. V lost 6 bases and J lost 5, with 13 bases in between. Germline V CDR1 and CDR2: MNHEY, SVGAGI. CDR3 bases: TGTGCCAGCAGGACCGGGGGTTTTACCGGGGAGCTGTTTTTT. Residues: CASRTGGFTGELFF.

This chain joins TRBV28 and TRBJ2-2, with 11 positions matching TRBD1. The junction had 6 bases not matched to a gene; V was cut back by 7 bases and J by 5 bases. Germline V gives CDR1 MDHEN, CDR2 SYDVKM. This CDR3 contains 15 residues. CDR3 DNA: TGTGCCAGCACCTTGGACAGGGGGCAAACCGGGGAGCTGTTTTTT. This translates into CASTLDRGQTGELFF.

The CDR3 loop is CSVDPRGSNTEAFF. The CDR3 nucleotides read TGCAGCGTTGATCCCAGGGGCTCGAACACTGAAGCTTTCTTT. The chain is built from TRBV29-1 and TRBJ1-1; possible D gene TRBD1, 6 bases. V was pared by 3 bases and J by 1 base, with 12 bases between. CDR3 size: 14 residues. Germline assignment: CDR1 SQVTM and CDR2 ANQGSEA.

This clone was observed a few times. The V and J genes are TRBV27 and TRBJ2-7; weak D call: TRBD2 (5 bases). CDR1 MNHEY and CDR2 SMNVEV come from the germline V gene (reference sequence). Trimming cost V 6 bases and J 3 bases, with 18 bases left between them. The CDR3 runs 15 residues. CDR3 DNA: TGTGCCAGCAGGGACTTGGGCACTTTATTCTACGAGCAGTACTTC. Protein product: CASRDLGTLFYEQYF.

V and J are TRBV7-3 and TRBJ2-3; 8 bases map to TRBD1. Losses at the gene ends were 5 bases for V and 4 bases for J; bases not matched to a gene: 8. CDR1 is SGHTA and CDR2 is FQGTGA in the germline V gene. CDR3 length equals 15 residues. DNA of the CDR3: TGTGCCAGCAGCCCGGGACAGGCGGGTGCAGATACGCAGTATTTT. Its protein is CASSPGQAGADTQYF. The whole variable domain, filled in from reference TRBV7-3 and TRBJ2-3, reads GAGVSQTPSNKVTEKGKYVELRCDPISGHTALYWYRQSLGQGPEFLIYFQGTGAADDSGLPNDRFFAVRPEGSVSTLKIQRTERGDSAVYLCASSPGQAGADTQYFGPGTRLTVL.

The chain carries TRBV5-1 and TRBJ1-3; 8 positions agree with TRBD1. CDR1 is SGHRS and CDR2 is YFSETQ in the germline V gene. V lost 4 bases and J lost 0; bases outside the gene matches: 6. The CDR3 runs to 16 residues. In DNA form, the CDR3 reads TGCGCCAGCAGCCAAGGACAGGGACGCTCTGGAAACACCATATATTTT. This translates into CASSQGQGRSGNTIYF.

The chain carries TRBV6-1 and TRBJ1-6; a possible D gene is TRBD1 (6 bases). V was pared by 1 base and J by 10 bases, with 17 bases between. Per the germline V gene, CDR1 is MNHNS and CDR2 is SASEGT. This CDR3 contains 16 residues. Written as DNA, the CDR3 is TGTGCCAGCAGTGAAGGGGGGCCGAGGGTGGGGTCACCCCTCCACTTT. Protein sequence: CASSEGGPRVGSPLHF.

DNA of the CDR3: TGTGCCAGCGACCCGCTAGCGGGGGGGGGACTAGCCAAAAACATTCAGTACTTC. It translates to CASDPLAGGGLAKNIQYF. V gene TRBV5-8 combines with J gene TRBJ2-4; 12 bases fit TRBD2. The ends lost 7 bases at V and 0 bases at J; junction bases unmatched: 11. The CDR3 totals 18 residues. The V gene's germline CDR1 is SGHTS and CDR2 YDEGEE.

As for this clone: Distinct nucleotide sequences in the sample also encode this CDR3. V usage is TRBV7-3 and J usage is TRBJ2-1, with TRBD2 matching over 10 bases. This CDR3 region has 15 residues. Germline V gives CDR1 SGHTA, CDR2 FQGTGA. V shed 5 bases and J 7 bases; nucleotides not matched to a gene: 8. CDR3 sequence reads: CASSPLAGDNNEQFF. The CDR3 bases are TGTGCCAGCAGCCCGCTAGCGGGGGACAATAATGAGCAGTTCTTC.

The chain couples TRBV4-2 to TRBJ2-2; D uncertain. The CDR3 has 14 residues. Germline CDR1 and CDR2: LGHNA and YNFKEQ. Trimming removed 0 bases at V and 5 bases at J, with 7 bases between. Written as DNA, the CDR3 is TGTGCCAGCAGCCAAGATTCTAGGACCGGGGAGCTGTTTTTT. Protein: CASSQDSRTGELFF.

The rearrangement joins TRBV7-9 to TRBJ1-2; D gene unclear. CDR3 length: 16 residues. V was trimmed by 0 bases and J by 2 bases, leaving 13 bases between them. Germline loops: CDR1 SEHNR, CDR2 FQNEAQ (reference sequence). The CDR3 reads CASSLAGAVLNYGYTF. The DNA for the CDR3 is TGTGCCAGCAGCTTAGCGGGAGCAGTGCTCAACTATGGCTACACCTTC.